This TCR beta chain came from a study of shared clonotypes between healthy human individuals. Study observations and caveats: A handful of donors showed sharing of around 5% of naive CD4 clonotypes. In this cohort, only blood was sampled, and tissue repertoires likely differ.

Points on this clone: The antigen remains undetermined.

The method was immunoSEQ multiplex PCR; TCRdb's version includes in-frame clones alone and lacks a portion of them. There are about 820,000 clones in the sample; over 90% occur only once, and less than 25% lies in the top ten. Naive CD8 cells lacked CD45RO and underwent positive selection for CCR7, leaving out terminally differentiated effector memory CD45RA+ cells. Those who donated, Caucasian adults without exception, all lived in Nashville, Tennessee. The V gene lost 3 bases and the J gene lost 8 bases, with 6 bases spanning the gap. Germline V gene lookup returns CDR1 SGDLS and CDR2 YYNGEE. The CDR3 extends over 11 amino acids.

The sequence came from a man aged 25 to 40 in good health. The specimen was naive CD8+ T cells sorted from blood. The chain couples TRBV9 to TRBJ2-4; D is perhaps TRBD1 (6 bases). The CDR3 loop is CASSEGDIQYF. The CDR3 region has the DNA TGTGCCAGCAGCGAGGGGGACATTCAGTACTTC. Together with reference TRBV9 and TRBJ2-4, the CDR3 gives the full variable domain: DSGVTQTPKHLITATGQRVTLRCSPRSGDLSVYWYQQSLDQGLQFLIQYYNGEERAKGNILERFSAQQFPDLHSELNLSSLELGDSALYFCASSEGDIQYFGAGTRLSVL.